This T cell receptor beta chain was sequenced in a study of control samples from healthy donors and cancer patients. Looked up from germline, CDR1 is LGHDT and CDR2 is YNNKEL (reference sequence). The J segment lost 7 bases and the V segment lost 3 bases, leaving 7 bases of the junction unmatched. The CDR3 runs 14 residues. Clones were read by immunoSEQ multiplex PCR, and TCRdb kept only the in-frame ones, dropping some. The table shows roughly 100,000 clones, with approximately 90% occurring only once. This chain connects TRBV3-1 (or the pseudogene TRBV3-2) to TRBJ1-1, with 8 bases fitting TRBD1. Sequencing input: PBMCs. The clonotype was recovered from a man between 60 and 75 years old with lung cancer. The CDR3 bases are TGTGCCAGCAGCCAGAGAGGACAGGGTATTGAAGCTTTCTTT. Encoded protein: CASSQRGQGIEAFF.